A single T cell receptor beta chain is shown here with its context. Its antigen remains unidentified. No much larger clonotype is one base removed from it; base qualities were not supplied. This record belongs to a study of chronic HIV infection and antiretroviral therapy (dated by TCRdb to the mid-2010s). The library relied on 5' RACE. Sequencing instrument: Illumina MiSeq. TCRdb redid the processing of the public reads, applying fastp at Q25 and MiXCR, and retained in-frame beta chains. All rows with the same CDR3 protein become a single entry with the most common DNA and genes. Within this sample are 45,000 to 60,000 distinct CDR3 sequences, with 15% to 20% of them counted one time only. 2.8% of the sample lies in the top ten. V is pared back by 0 bases and J by 1 base, with 3 bases lying between the germline termini. Measured from the cysteine to the phenylalanine, the CDR3 is 13 residues long. The read is trimmed to its CDR3 DNA, 39 bases read in frame from base 1. The germline V gene (reference sequence) gives CDR1 as MNHEY and CDR2 as SMNVEV.

The rearranged segments are TRBV27 and TRBJ1-1; there is no confident call for the D gene. The TCR originated in an adult who had HIV and had not received antiretroviral therapy, or was an uninfected healthy control (not recorded which). Sequencing used peripheral blood. DNA sequence: TGTGCCAGCAGTTTATCAGAGAACACTGAAGCTTTCTTT. Its protein is CASSLSENTEAFF.